This TCR beta chain was observed in a study of Ad26.COV2.S vaccination and SARS-CoV-2 variants. Study outcomes and limitations: Among vaccine recipients, spike-specific TCR breadth exceeded that of placebo recipients.

Worth noting for this clone: No antigen is known for it.

Regarding treatment: 15 to 20 received Ad26.COV2.S at low or high dose, single or two shots; 5 received placebo; per-sample allocation not given. After the first vaccine or placebo injection, samples were drawn on day 63. TCRdb's table, derived via immunoSEQ multiplex PCR, lists solely in-frame clones and lacks some. The sample lists about 440,000 clones, 90% occurring once. The V gene end was trimmed by 4 bases and the J gene end by 3 bases; junction bases not matched to a gene: 5. Germline-derived CDR1 and CDR2 are LGHDT and YNNKEL (reference sequence). This CDR3 is 14 amino acids long. J is TRBJ1-1 and V is TRBV3-1 (or the pseudogene TRBV3-2); 7 nucleotides match TRBD1. The sample here was peripheral blood, taken in a trial of Ad26.COV2.S vaccine versus placebo. The clonotype originates from a person between 18 and 59 years old who received the Ad26.COV2.S COVID-19 vaccine or a placebo. In DNA form, the CDR3 reads TGTGCCAGCAGCCTACGACAGGGACACACTGAAGCTTTCTTT. It translates to CASSLRQGHTEAFF.